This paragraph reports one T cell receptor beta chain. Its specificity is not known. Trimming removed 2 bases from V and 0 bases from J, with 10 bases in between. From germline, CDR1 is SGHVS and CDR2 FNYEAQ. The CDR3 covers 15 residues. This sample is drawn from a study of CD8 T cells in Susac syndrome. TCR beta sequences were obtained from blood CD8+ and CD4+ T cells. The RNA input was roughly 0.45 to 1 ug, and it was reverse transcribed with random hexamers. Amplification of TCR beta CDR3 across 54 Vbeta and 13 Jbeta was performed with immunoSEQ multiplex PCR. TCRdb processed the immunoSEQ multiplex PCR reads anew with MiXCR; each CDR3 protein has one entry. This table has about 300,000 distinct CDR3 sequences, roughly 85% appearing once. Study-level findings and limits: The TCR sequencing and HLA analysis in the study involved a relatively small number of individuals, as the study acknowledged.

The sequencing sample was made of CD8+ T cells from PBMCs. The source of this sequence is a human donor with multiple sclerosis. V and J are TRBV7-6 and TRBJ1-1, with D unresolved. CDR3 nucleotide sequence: TGTGCCAGCAGCTTAATCCCAGAAATGAACACTGAAGCTTTCTTT. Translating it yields CASSLIPEMNTEAFF. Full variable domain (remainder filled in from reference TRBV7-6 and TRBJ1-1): GAGVSQSPRYKVTKRGQDVALRCDPISGHVSLYWYRQALGQGPEFLTYFNYEAQQDKSGLPNDRFSAERPEGSISTLTIQRTEQRDSAMYRCASSLIPEMNTEAFFGQGTRLTVV.